These 10 T cell receptor beta chains were sequenced from one sample in a study of memory CD4+ T cells and cytomegalovirus serostatus (dated by TCRdb to the late 2010s). The library was obtained by the immunoSEQ multiplex PCR assay. The table comes from immuneACCESS by way of TCRdb, which keeps in-frame sequences with V and J called. Part of the clones is missing from these tables; in studies checked, under half for an unresolved V gene and the rest for unknown reasons. This sample has about 82,000 clones in its table, and 80% of those were observed once. The leading ten clones occupy around 0.78% of the sample. Single viable CD3+CD4+CD8-CD45RO+ cells were sorted as memory CD4+ T cells on a FACSAria II. Sequenced input: memory CD4+ T cells from blood. The receptors stem from an adult in good health and CMV-seronegative.

This chain joins TRBV6-5 and TRBJ2-5; D possibly matches TRBD1 or TRBD2 (5 bases each). The CDR3 contains 15 residues. Germline V gives CDR1 MNHEY, CDR2 SVGAGI. V lost 6 bases and J lost 4, with 18 bases in between. Here the CDR3 reads CASRTSGTGGETQYF. The CDR3 coding sequence is TGTGCCAGCAGAACCTCCGGGACGGGTGGAGAGACCCAGTACTTC.

The genes are TRBV11-2 and TRBJ2-1, with D maybe TRBD2 (5 bases). V lost 2 bases, J lost 10 bases, and 24 bases lay in between. CDR3 length: 17 residues. Germline loops: CDR1 SGHAT, CDR2 FQNNGV. Here the CDR3 reads CASSLSEAGKGIGEQFF. CDR3 DNA: TGTGCCAGCAGCTTAAGTGAGGCGGGTAAGGGCATTGGGGAGCAGTTCTTC.

This clone was seen only once. This chain uses TRBV11-1 with TRBJ2-3, with a possible D match to TRBD2 (6 bases). Germline loops: CDR1 SGHAT, CDR2 FQDESV (reference sequence). This CDR3 region has 15 residues. V lost 6 bases to trimming and J lost 4 bases, with 17 bases between them. CDR3 amino acids: CASSHRAGGSDTQYF. DNA of the CDR3: TGTGCCAGCAGTCACCGGGCTGGGGGGTCAGATACGCAGTATTTT.

The rearrangement uses TRBV6-6 and TRBJ2-5; TRBD2 might be the D (5 bases). Germline-derived CDR1 and CDR2 are MNHNY and SVGAGI (reference sequence). V shed 5 bases and J shed 5 bases, with 9 bases lying between them. The CDR3 is 12 residues long. The CDR3: CASSEGRETQYF. The DNA of the CDR3 is TGTGCCAGCAGTGAGGGAAGGGAGACCCAGTACTTC.

The chain recombines TRBV5-1 with TRBJ2-1, with 13 bases lining up with TRBD2. This CDR3 region has 17 residues. The germline V gene has CDR1 SGHRS and CDR2 YFSETQ. After removal of 5 bases from V and 1 base from J, the junction contained 6 bases not matched to a gene. The CDR3 protein is CASRATSGGVSYNEQFF. CDR3 DNA sequence: TGCGCCAGCAGGGCAACTAGCGGGGGGGTGTCCTACAATGAGCAGTTCTTC.

The V gene is TRBV6-5, the J gene TRBJ2-5; D possibly matches TRBD1 or TRBD2 (5 bases each). The V gene lost 5 bases and the J gene lost 5 bases, with 15 bases spanning the gap. Germline CDR1 reads MNHEY; CDR2 reads SVGAGI. The CDR3 is made up of 14 amino acids. CDR3 sequence: CASSRTQWGETQYF. The CDR3 nucleotides read TGTGCCAGCAGTCGGACTCAGTGGGGCGAGACCCAGTACTTC.

The genes are TRBV10-3 and TRBJ2-6; 11 bases align to TRBD1. Unmatched junction bases numbered 6, after V lost 8 bases and J lost 3 bases. The germline V gene encodes CDR1 ENHRY and CDR2 SYGVKD. This CDR3 has 16 amino acids. Here the CDR3 reads CAIVGTGGVGANVLTF. CDR3 nucleotide sequence: TGTGCCATCGTCGGGACAGGGGGGGTTGGGGCCAACGTCCTGACTTTC.

This clone was detected only a few times. V gene TRBV7-3 combines with J gene TRBJ1-5; 9 bases line up with TRBD1. The ends lost 0 bases at V and 4 bases at J; junction bases unmatched: 1. CDR1 is SGHTA, CDR2 FQGTGA, per germline. This CDR3 spans 15 amino acids. The CDR3 DNA reads TGTGCCAGCAGCTTAACCGGACAGGGGAATCAGCCCCAGCATTTT. Amino acids: CASSLTGQGNQPQHF.

This chain connects TRBV7-2 to TRBJ2-7, with 14 bases that match TRBD2. Germline CDR1 is SGHTA and CDR2 is FQGNSA. The junction had 10 bases not matched to a gene; V was cut back by 5 bases and J by 4 bases. The length of the CDR3 is 17 residues. CDR3 residues: CASSATPTSGGGYEQYF. DNA for the CDR3: TGTGCCAGCAGCGCCACGCCGACTAGCGGGGGGGGGTACGAGCAGTACTTC.

Only one count was recorded for this clone. The V call is TRBV5-1, the J call TRBJ2-7; D may correspond to TRBD1 or TRBD2 (5 bases each). CDR1 is SGHRS and CDR2 is YFSETQ in the germline V gene. The CDR3 extends over 14 amino acids. V lost 0 bases to trimming and J lost 0 bases, with 7 bases between them. This CDR3 reads CASSLEGSSYEQYF. DNA for the CDR3: TGCGCCAGCAGCTTGGAGGGGAGCTCCTACGAGCAGTACTTC.